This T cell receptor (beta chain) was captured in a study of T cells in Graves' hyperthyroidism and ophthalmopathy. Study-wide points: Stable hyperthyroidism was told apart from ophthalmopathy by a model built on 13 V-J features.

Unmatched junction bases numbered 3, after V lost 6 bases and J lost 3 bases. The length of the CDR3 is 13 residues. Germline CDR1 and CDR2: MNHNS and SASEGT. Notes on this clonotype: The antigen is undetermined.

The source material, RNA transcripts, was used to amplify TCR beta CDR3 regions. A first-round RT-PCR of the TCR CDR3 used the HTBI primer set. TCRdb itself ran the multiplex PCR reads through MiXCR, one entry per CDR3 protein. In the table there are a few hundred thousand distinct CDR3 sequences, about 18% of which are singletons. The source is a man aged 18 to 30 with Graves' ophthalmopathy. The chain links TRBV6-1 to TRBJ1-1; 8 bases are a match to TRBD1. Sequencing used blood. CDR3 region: CASSAGGHTEAFF. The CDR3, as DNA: TGTGCCAGCAGCGCAGGGGGCCACACTGAAGCTTTCTTT.